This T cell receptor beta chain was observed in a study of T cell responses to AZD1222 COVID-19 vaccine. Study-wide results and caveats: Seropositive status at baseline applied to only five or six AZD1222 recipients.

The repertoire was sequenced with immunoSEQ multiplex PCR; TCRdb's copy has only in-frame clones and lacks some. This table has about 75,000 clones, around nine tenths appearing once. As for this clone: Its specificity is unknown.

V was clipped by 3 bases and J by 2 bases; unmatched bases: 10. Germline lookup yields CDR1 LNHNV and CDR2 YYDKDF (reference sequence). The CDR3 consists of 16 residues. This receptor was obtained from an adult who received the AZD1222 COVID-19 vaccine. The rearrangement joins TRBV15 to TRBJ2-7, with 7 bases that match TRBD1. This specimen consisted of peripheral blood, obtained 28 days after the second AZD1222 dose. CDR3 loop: CATSRGAGTATYEQYF. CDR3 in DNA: TGTGCCACCAGCAGGGGGGCCGGGACAGCGACCTACGAGCAGTACTTC.